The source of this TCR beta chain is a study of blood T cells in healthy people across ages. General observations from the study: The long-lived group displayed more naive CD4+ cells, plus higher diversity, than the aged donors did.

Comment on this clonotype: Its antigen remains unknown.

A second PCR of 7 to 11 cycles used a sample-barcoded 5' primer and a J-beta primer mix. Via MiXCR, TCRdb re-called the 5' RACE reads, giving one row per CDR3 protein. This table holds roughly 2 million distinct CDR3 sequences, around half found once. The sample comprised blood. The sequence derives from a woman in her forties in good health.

The CDR3 spells CATSRTSGGQYF. The CDR3 DNA follows: TGTGCCACCAGCAGAACATCGGGGGGGCAGTACTTC. This chain connects TRBV15 to TRBJ2-7, with 7 bases that match TRBD2. The CDR3 runs 12 residues. Trimming cost V 2 bases and J 9 bases; bases outside gene matches: 4. Germline values: CDR1 LNHNV, CDR2 YYDKDF (reference sequence).